The 7 T cell receptor beta chains presented below share a single source sample, sequenced in a study of long-term antiretroviral therapy in people with HIV. Survey level was the resolution at which the v3.0 immunoSEQ assay ran. TCRdb's copy holds only in-frame clones and misses some; the assay was immunoSEQ multiplex PCR. The sample includes approximately 17,000 clones, around 85% of them seen just once. Specimen: unsorted PBMCs, collected 1.2 to 1.3 years before starting antiretroviral therapy. The receptors derive from a young man with HIV.

This chain links TRBV2 with TRBJ2-5; 10 nucleotides align to TRBD2. The CDR3 loop spans 17 amino acids. V lost 2 bases and J lost 5; bases outside the gene matches: 11. The germline gives CDR1 SNHLY, CDR2 FYNNEI. The CDR3, as DNA: TGTGCCAGCAGTGAATCTTTGTTAGCGGGGGGCGGGGAGACCCAGTACTTC. Translating it yields CASSESLLAGGGETQYF.

This clone was seen a few times. J is TRBJ2-7 and V is TRBV27, with 8 bases matching TRBD1. Germline lookup yields CDR1 MNHEY and CDR2 SMNVEV (reference sequence). This CDR3 region has 12 residues. V gave up 6 bases and J gave up 3 bases; unmatched junction bases: 1. The CDR3 reads CASSDRGYEQYF. Here the CDR3 DNA reads TGTGCCAGCAGCGACAGGGGCTACGAGCAGTACTTC.

V usage is TRBV27 and J usage is TRBJ1-5; 9 nucleotides match TRBD1. Germline trimming cut 7 bases from V and 5 bases from J; bases unmatched to any gene: 3. Germline loops: CDR1 MNHEY, CDR2 SMNVEV (reference sequence). This CDR3 has 13 residues. CDR3 bases: TGTGCCAGCAAGGGGACAGGGCATCAGCCCCAGCATTTT. This encodes CASKGTGHQPQHF.

The V gene is TRBV14, the J gene TRBJ2-7; 7 positions agree with TRBD1. There are 17 residues in the CDR3. The V and J ends lost 3 bases and 1 base, in that order; junction bases with no gene match: 12. Germline assignment: CDR1 SGHDN and CDR2 FVKESK. The DNA of the CDR3 is TGTGCCAGCAGCCAGGGCTTATTCGGGACAGATTCCTACGAGCAGTACTTC. Translated: CASSQGLFGTDSYEQYF.

This sequence joins TRBV18 and TRBJ1-1; 9 bases fit TRBD1. CDR3 length equals 16 residues. In germline, CDR1 is KGHSH, CDR2 LQKENI. With 2 bases clipped from V and 3 bases from J, the junction kept 7 bases outside the gene matches. CDR3 sequence (DNA): TGTGCCAGCTCACCAATACAGGGGGCTGGGTACACTGAAGCTTTCTTT. Residues: CASSPIQGAGYTEAFF.

The chain employs TRBV15 and TRBJ2-7; D may be TRBD2 (5 bases). The CDR3 totals 15 residues. V shed 3 bases and J shed 3 bases, with 15 bases lying between them. Germline V gene data show CDR1 as LNHNV and CDR2 as YYDKDF (reference sequence). CDR3 protein: CATSRVEGEFYEQYF. The CDR3 DNA is TGTGCCACCAGCAGGGTTGAGGGAGAGTTCTACGAGCAGTACTTC.

The chain recombines TRBV4-2 with TRBJ2-1; 7 bases are shared with TRBD2. Trimming removed 4 bases from V and 16 bases from J; junction bases left unmatched: 10. Germline CDR1 is LGHNA and CDR2 is YNFKEQ. This CDR3 is 12 amino acids long. CDR3 amino acids: CASSPSGAGYFF. As DNA, the CDR3 is TGTGCCAGCAGCCCCTCGGGAGCGGGGTATTTCTTC.